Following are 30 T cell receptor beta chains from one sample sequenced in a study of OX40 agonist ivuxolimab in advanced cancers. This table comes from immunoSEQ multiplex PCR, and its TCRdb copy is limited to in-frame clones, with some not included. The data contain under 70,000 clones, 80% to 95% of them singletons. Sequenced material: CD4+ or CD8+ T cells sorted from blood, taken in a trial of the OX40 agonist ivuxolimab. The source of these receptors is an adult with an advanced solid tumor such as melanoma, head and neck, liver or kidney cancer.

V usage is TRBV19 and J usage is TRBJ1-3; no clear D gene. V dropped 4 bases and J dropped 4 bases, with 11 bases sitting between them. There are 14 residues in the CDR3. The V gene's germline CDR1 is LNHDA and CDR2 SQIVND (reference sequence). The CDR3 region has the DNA TGTGCCAGTAGTAGTCTAGGGAACGGAAACACCATATATTTT. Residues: CASSSLGNGNTIYF.

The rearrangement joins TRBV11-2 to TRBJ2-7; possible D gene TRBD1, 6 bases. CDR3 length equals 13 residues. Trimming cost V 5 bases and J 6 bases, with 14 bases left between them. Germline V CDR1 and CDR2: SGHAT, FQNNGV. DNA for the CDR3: TGTGCCAGCAGCATAACAGGGATTCGCGAGCAGTACTTC. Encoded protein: CASSITGIREQYF.

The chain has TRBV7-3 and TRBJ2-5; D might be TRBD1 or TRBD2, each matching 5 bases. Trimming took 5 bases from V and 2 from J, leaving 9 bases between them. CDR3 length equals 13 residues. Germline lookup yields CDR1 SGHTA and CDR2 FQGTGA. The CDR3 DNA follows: TGTGCCAGCAGCCGAGGGGAACAAGAGACCCAGTACTTC. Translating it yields CASSRGEQETQYF. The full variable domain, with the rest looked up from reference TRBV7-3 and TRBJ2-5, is GAGVSQTPSNKVTEKGKYVELRCDPISGHTALYWYRQSLGQGPEFLIYFQGTGAADDSGLPNDRFFAVRPEGSVSTLKIQRTERGDSAVYLCASSRGEQETQYFGPGTRLLVL.

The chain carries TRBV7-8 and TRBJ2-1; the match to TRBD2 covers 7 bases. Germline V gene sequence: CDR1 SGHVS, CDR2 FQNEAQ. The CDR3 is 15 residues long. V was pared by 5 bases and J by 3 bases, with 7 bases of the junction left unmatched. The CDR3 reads CASSTSGTFYNEQFF. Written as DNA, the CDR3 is TGTGCCAGCAGCACCAGCGGGACCTTCTACAATGAGCAGTTCTTC.

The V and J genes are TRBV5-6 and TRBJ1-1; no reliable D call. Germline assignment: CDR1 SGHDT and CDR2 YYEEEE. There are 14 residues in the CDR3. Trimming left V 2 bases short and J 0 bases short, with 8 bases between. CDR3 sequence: CASSLYDMNTEAFF. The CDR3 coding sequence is TGTGCCAGCAGCTTATATGATATGAACACTGAAGCTTTCTTT.

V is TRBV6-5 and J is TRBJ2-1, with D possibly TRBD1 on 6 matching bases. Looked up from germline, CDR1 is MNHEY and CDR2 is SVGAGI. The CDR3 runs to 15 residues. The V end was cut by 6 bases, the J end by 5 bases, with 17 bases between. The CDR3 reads CASRQTGSPDNEQFF. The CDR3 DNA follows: TGTGCCAGCAGACAAACAGGGTCCCCCGACAATGAGCAGTTCTTC.

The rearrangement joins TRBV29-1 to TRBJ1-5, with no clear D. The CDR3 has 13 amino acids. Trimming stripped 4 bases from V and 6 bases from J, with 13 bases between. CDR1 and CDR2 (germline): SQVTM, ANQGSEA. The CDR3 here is CSVGGSLAQPQHF. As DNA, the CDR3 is TGCAGCGTTGGAGGGAGCTTAGCTCAGCCCCAGCATTTT.

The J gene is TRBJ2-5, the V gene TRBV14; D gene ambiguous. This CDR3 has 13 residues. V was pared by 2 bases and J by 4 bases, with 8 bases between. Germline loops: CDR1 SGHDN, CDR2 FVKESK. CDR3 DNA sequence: TGTGCCAGCAGCCAAACCGGTTTAGAGACCCAGTACTTC. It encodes CASSQTGLETQYF.

The CDR3 DNA sequence: TGTGCCAGCACTTCCTTCTATGGCTACACCTTC. Translated, it gives CASTSFYGYTF. The chain carries TRBV6-1 and TRBJ1-2; D call uncertain. Per germline, CDR1 MNHNS and CDR2 SASEGT. This CDR3 contains 11 residues. V gave up 7 bases and J gave up 4 bases, with 7 bases separating them.

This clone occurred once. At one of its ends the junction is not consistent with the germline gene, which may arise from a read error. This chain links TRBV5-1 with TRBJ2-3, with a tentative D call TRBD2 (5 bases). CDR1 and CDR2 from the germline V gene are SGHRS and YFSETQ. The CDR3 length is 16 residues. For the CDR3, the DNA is TGCGCCGGCAGCTTGGAGGCGGCCGGGAAGCCAGATACGCAGTATTTT. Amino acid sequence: CAGSLEAAGKPDTQYF.

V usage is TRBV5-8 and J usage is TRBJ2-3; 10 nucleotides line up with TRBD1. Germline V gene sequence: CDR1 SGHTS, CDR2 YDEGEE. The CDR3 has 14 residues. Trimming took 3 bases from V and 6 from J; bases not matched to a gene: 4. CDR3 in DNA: TGTGCCAGCAGCTCGGGACAGGGGCGTGATACGCAGTATTTT. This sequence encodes CASSSGQGRDTQYF.

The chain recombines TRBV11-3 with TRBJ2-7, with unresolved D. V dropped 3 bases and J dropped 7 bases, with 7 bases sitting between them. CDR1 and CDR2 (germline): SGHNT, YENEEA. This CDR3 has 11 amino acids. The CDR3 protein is CASSLILEQYF. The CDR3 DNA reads TGTGCCAGCAGCTTGATTTTGGAGCAGTACTTC.

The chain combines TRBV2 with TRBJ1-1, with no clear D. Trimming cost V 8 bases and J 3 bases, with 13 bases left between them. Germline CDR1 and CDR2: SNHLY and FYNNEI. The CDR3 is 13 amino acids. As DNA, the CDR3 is TGTGCCAGCTCGCGCGGGCTGGACACTGAAGCTTTCTTT. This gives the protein CASSRGLDTEAFF.

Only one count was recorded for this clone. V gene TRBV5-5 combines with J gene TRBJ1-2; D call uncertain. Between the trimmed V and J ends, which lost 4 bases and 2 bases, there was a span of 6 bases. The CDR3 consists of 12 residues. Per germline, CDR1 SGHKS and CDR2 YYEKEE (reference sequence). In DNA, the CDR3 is TGTGCCAGCAGCAACTTGAACTATGGCTACACCTTC. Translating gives CASSNLNYGYTF. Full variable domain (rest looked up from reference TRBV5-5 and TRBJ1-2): DAGVTQSPTHLIKTRGQQVTLRCSPISGHKSVSWYQQVLGQGPQFIFQYYEKEERGRGNFPDRFSARQFPNYSSELNVNALLLGDSALYLCASSNLNYGYTFGSGTRLTVV.

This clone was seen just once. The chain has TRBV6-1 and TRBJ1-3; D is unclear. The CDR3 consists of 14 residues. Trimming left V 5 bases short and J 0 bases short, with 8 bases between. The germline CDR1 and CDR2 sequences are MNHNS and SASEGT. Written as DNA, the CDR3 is TGTGCCAGCAGTAGGACCAACTCTGGAAACACCATATATTTT. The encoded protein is CASSRTNSGNTIYF.

The chain's CDR3 is CAWNSGGIYEQYF. CDR3 DNA: TGTGCCTGGAATAGCGGGGGCATCTACGAGCAGTACTTC. The V and J genes are TRBV30 and TRBJ2-7; 9 nucleotides line up with TRBD2. V lost 4 bases to trimming and J lost 3 bases; unmatched junction nucleotides: 4. Germline-derived CDR1 and CDR2 are GTSNPN and SVGIG (reference sequence). This CDR3 spans 13 amino acids.

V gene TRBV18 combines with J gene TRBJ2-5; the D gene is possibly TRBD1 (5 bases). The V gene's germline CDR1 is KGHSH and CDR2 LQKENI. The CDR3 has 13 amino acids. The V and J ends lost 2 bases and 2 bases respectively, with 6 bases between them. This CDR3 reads CASSPRQQETQYF. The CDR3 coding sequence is TGTGCCAGCTCACCAAGACAGCAAGAGACCCAGTACTTC.

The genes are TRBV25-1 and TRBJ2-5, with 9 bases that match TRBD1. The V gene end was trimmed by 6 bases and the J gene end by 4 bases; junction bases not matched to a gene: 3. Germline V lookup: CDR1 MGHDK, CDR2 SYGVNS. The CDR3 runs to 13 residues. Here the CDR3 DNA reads TGTGCCAGCAGGGGACAGGGAATAGAGACCCAGTACTTC. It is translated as CASRGQGIETQYF. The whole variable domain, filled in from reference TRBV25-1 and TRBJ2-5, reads EADIYQTPRYLVIGTGKKITLECSQTMGHDKMYWYQQDPGMELHLIHYSYGVNSTEKGDLSSESTVSRIRTEHFPLTLESARPSHTSQYLCASRGQGIETQYFGPGTRLLVL.

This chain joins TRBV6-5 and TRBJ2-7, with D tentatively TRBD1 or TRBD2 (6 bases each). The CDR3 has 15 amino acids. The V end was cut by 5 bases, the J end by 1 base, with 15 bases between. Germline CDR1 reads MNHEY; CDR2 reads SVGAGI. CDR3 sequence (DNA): TGTGCCAGCAGTCCTACCCTAGGGGGGTCCTACGAGCAGTACTTC. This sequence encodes CASSPTLGGSYEQYF.

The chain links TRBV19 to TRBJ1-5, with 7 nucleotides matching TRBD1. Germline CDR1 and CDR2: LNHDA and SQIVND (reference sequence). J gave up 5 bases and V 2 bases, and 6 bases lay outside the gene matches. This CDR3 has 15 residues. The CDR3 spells CASSIQRQGHQPQHF. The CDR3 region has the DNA TGTGCCAGTAGTATACAAAGACAGGGCCATCAGCCCCAGCATTTT.

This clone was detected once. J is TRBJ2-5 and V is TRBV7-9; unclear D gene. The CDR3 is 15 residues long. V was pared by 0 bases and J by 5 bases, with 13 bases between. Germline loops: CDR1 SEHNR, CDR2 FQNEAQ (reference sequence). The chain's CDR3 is CASSLALKGHETQYF. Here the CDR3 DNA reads TGTGCCAGCAGCTTAGCGCTTAAAGGGCATGAGACCCAGTACTTC.

CDR3 region: CASSEAAGGHNEQFF. In DNA form, the CDR3 reads TGTGCCAGCAGCGAAGCTGCGGGGGGGCACAATGAGCAGTTCTTC. The J gene is TRBJ2-1, the V gene TRBV7-2, with TRBD2 matching over 9 bases. The CDR3 consists of 15 residues. Trimming removed 5 bases from V and 5 bases from J; junction bases left unmatched: 7. Germline-derived CDR1 and CDR2 are SGHTA and FQGNSA.

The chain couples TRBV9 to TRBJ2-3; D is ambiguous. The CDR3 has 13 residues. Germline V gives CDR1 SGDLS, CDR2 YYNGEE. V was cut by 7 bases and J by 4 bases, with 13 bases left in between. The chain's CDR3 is CASGRDLADTQYF. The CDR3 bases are TGTGCCAGCGGAAGGGATTTGGCAGATACGCAGTATTTT. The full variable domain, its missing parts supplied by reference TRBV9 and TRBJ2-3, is DSGVTQTPKHLITATGQRVTLRCSPRSGDLSVYWYQQSLDQGLQFLIQYYNGEERAKGNILERFSAQQFPDLHSELNLSSLELGDSALYFCASGRDLADTQYFGPGTRLTVL.

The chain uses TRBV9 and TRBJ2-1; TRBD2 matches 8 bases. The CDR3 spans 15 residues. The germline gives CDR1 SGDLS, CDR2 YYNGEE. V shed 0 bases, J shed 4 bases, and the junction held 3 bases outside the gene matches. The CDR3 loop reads CASSVALAEYNEQFF. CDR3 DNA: TGTGCCAGCAGCGTAGCACTAGCGGAATACAATGAGCAGTTCTTC. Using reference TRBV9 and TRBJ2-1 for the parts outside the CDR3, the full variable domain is DSGVTQTPKHLITATGQRVTLRCSPRSGDLSVYWYQQSLDQGLQFLIQYYNGEERAKGNILERFSAQQFPDLHSELNLSSLELGDSALYFCASSVALAEYNEQFFGPGTRLTVL.

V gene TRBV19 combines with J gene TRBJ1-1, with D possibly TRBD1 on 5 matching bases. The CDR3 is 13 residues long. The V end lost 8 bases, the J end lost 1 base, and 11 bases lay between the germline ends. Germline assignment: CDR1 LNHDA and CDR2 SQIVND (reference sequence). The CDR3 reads CASSDRRNTEAFF. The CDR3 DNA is TGTGCCAGTTCTGACAGACGGAACACTGAAGCTTTCTTT.

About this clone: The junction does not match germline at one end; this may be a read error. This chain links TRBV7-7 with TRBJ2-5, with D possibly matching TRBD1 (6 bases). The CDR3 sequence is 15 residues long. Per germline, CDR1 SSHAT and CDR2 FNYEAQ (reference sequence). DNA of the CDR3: TGTGCTAGCAGCTCGGCCACAGGGCCCCAAGAGACCCAGTACTTC. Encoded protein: CASSSATGPQETQYF.

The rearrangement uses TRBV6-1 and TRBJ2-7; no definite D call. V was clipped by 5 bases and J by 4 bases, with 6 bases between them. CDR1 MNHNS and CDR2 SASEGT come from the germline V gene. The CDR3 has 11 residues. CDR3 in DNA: TGTGCCAGCAGTTATGAGTACGAGCAGTACTTC. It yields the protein CASSYEYEQYF.

CDR3 sequence reads: CASSVAPPGQGTYEQYF. CDR3 coding DNA: TGTGCCAGCAGCGTAGCCCCCCCGGGACAGGGAACCTACGAGCAGTACTTC. The chain recombines TRBV9 with TRBJ2-7; TRBD1 matches 9 bases. V lost 0 bases, J lost 2 bases, and 9 bases stayed unmatched. This CDR3 comprises 17 residues. Germline CDR1 is SGDLS and CDR2 is YYNGEE.

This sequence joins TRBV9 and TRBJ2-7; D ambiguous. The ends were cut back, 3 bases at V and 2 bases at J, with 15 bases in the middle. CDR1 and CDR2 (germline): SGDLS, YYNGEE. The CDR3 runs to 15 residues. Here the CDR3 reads CASSASPGLAYEQYF. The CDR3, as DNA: TGTGCCAGCAGCGCTTCCCCGGGTCTCGCCTACGAGCAGTACTTC.

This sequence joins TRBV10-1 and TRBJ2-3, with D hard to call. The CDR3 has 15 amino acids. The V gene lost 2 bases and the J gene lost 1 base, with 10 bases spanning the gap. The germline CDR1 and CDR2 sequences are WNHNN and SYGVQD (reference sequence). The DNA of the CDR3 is TGCGCCAGCAGTGAGGACTTGCAGGGCACAGATACGCAGTATTTT. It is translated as CASSEDLQGTDTQYF.